This T cell receptor (beta chain) was recorded in a study of graft-versus-host responses after intestinal transplantation. Study-level background: Transplant recipients had multivisceral, liver-intestinal, or isolated intestinal grafts. For two to four years after anti-thymocyte globulin induction, all recipients took tacrolimus and steroids.

The method was immunoSEQ multiplex PCR; TCRdb's version includes in-frame clones alone and lacks a portion of them. The data show about 41,000 clones, with approximately 95% seen just once and roughly 0.52% held by the top ten. Points on this clone: Antigen specificity is unknown.

Trimming removed 0 bases at V and 3 bases at J, with 0 bases between. The CDR3 length is 12 residues. Germline-derived CDR1 and CDR2 are LGHNA and YNFKEQ. The specimen was unstimulated CD8+ T cells sorted from spleen or lymph node cells, collected before transplant. The source is a human donor who was the organ donor for an intestinal transplant. This sequence joins TRBV4-2 and TRBJ1-5; D gene ambiguous. The CDR3: CASSQDNQPQHF. CDR3 nucleotide sequence: TGTGCCAGCAGCCAAGACAATCAGCCCCAGCATTTT.